This TCR beta chain stems from a study of blood T cell repertoires in COVID-19. Deletions cut 3 bases from V and 3 bases from J, with 5 bases between. The CDR3 is made up of 12 amino acids. Germline assignment: CDR1 MDHEN and CDR2 SYDVKM. Using immunoSEQ multiplex PCR, the repertoire was profiled, and TCRdb retains in-frame clones only, with some absent. The sample contains about 100,000 clones, 85% to 90% of which appear only once. The V and J genes are TRBV28 and TRBJ1-1; D is ambiguous. Specimen: peripheral blood. This TCR derives from a man aged 45 to 65 with active or convalescent COVID-19. The CDR3, as DNA: TGTGCCAGCAGTTTTCAGGACACTGAAGCTTTCTTT. Its translation: CASSFQDTEAFF.